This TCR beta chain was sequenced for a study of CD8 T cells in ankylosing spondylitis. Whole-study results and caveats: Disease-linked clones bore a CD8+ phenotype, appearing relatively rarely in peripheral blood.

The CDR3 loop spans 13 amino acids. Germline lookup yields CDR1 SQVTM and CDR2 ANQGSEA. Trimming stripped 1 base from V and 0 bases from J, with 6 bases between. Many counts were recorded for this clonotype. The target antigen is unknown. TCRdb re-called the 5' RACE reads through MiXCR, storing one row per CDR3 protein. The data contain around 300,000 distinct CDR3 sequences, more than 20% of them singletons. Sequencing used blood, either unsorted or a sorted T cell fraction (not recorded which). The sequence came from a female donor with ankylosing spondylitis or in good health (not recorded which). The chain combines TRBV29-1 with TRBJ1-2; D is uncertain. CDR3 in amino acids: CSVEGGTNYGYTF. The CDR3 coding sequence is TGCAGCGTTGAAGGTGGGACTAACTATGGCTACACCTTC. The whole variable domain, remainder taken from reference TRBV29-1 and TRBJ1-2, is SAVISQKPSRDICQRGTSLTIQCQVDSQVTMMFWYRQQPGQSLTLIATANQGSEATYESGFVIDKFPISRPNLTFSTLTVSNMSPEDSSIYLCSVEGGTNYGYTFGSGTRLTVV.